The rows below give T cell receptor beta chains drawn from one sample of a study of OX40 agonist ivuxolimab in advanced cancers. Here immunoSEQ multiplex PCR was the method, and the copy in TCRdb shows in-frame clones only, minus some. In the table there are about 86,000 clones, around 88% of which are singletons. The input for sequencing was CD4+ or CD8+ T cells sorted from blood, taken in a trial of the OX40 agonist ivuxolimab. These receptors were collected from an adult with an advanced solid tumor such as melanoma, head and neck, liver or kidney cancer. The CDR3 runs from the conserved cysteine through the conserved F or W.

cdr3_length: 15
j_call: TRBJ2-2
v_call: TRBV10-3
cdr3_aa: CAISELLAGTGELFF

cdr3_length: 17
j_call: TRBJ2-5
v_call: TRBV2
cdr3_aa: CASSSPDLAGGRETQYF

cdr3_length: 16
j_call: TRBJ1-5
v_call: TRBV21-1
cdr3_aa: CAIPVDRVEGNQPQHF

cdr3_length: 14
j_call: TRBJ2-6
v_call: TRBV28
cdr3_aa: CASSSGDGANVLTF

cdr3_length: 12
j_call: TRBJ1-1
v_call: TRBV28
cdr3_aa: CASTGGWERAFF

cdr3_length: 15
j_call: TRBJ1-1
v_call: TRBV7-2
cdr3_aa: CASSLMGASNTEAFF

cdr3_length: 15
j_call: TRBJ1-1
v_call: TRBV6-1
cdr3_aa: CSSSSGGTGGTEAFF

cdr3_length: 13
j_call: TRBJ2-2
v_call: TRBV10-2
cdr3_aa: CASSETSPGELFF

cdr3_length: 13
j_call: TRBJ1-2
v_call: TRBV5-1
cdr3_aa: CASSMDLSYGYTF

cdr3_length: 16
j_call: TRBJ2-6
v_call: TRBV7-2
cdr3_aa: CASSSRRGSGANVLTF

cdr3_length: 13
j_call: TRBJ1-1
v_call: TRBV27
cdr3_aa: CASSTGGGTEAFF

cdr3_length: 15
j_call: TRBJ1-1
v_call: TRBV15
cdr3_aa: CATSAGGFQNTEAFF

cdr3_length: 18
j_call: TRBJ2-1
v_call: TRBV9
cdr3_aa: CASSVAMSSGSSYNEQFF

cdr3_length: 14
j_call: TRBJ2-3
v_call: TRBV7-3
cdr3_aa: CASSYRPLTDTQYF

cdr3_length: 13
j_call: TRBJ2-1
v_call: TRBV13
cdr3_aa: CASSLEQTYKLFF

cdr3_length: 14
j_call: TRBJ1-6
v_call: TRBV28
cdr3_aa: CASVRDDSFASLHF

cdr3_length: 14
j_call: TRBJ2-1
v_call: TRBV6-1
cdr3_aa: CATSSGTHYNEQFF

cdr3_length: 17
j_call: TRBJ2-2
v_call: TRBV11-3
cdr3_aa: CASSSGTSGRHTGELFF

cdr3_length: 11
j_call: TRBJ2-5
v_call: TRBV30
cdr3_aa: CASSWRVTQYF

cdr3_length: 14
j_call: TRBJ1-1
v_call: TRBV7-8
cdr3_aa: CASSSDRESPEAFF

cdr3_length: 13
j_call: TRBJ1-6
v_call: TRBV6-5
cdr3_aa: CASSTGRGSPLHF

cdr3_length: 16
j_call: TRBJ2-2
v_call: TRBV25-1
cdr3_aa: CASSDAGTLYTGELFF

cdr3_length: 15
j_call: TRBJ2-5
v_call: TRBV15
cdr3_aa: CATSVRLAVQETQYF